These 4 T cell receptor beta chains share one sample of origin, sequenced in a study of T cell repertoires in cytomegalovirus infection. Their recognized antigens are unknown. TCRdb ran MiXCR on the reads and lists one entry per CDR3 protein. The sample lists around 340,000 distinct CDR3 sequences; under 35% were seen once. This specimen was cultured PBMCs, taken from culture after CMV antigen stimulation. These receptor sequences come from a human donor in good health (CMV status not recorded). Some clones in this sample may be carry-over from other donors' samples.

This clonotype was seen a handful of times. The rearrangement joins TRBV7-2 to TRBJ2-2; TRBD2 aligns across 8 bases. The CDR3 length is 16 residues. Looked up from germline, CDR1 is SGHTA and CDR2 is FQGNSA. The trim removed 5 bases at V and 4 bases at J, leaving 9 bases unmatched. The CDR3 protein is CASSLTGLAGTGELFF. The CDR3 DNA reads TGTGCCAGCAGCCTTACCGGACTAGCAGGCACCGGGGAGCTGTTTTTT.

J is TRBJ1-1 and V is TRBV20-1; 8 bases map to TRBD1. Germline trimming cut 6 bases from V and 9 bases from J; bases unmatched to any gene: 9. This CDR3 has 12 amino acids. The germline CDR1 and CDR2 sequences are DFQATT and SNEGSKA (reference sequence). The DNA of the CDR3 is TGCAGTGCCGCCGGACAGGGCCTCAAAGCTTTCTTT. This codes for CSAAGQGLKAFF.

This clonotype turned up a few times. The chain links TRBV20-1 to TRBJ1-5; 7 bases fit TRBD1. This CDR3 has 13 amino acids. V lost 5 bases and J lost 7; bases outside the gene matches: 8. The germline V gene encodes CDR1 DFQATT and CDR2 SNEGSKA (reference sequence). The CDR3 loop reads CSAWTGWGQPQHF. The CDR3 DNA follows: TGCAGTGCTTGGACAGGTTGGGGCCAGCCCCAGCATTTT.

This clonotype was recorded a few times. This sequence joins TRBV7-3 and TRBJ2-3; 7 nucleotides line up with TRBD2. Losses at the gene ends were 3 bases for V and 6 bases for J; bases not matched to a gene: 9. In germline, CDR1 is SGHTA, CDR2 FQGTGA. The CDR3 length is 15 residues. The CDR3 loop is CASSFRGDQVDTQYF. The CDR3, as DNA: TGTGCCAGCAGCTTCCGGGGGGACCAGGTGGATACGCAGTATTTT.